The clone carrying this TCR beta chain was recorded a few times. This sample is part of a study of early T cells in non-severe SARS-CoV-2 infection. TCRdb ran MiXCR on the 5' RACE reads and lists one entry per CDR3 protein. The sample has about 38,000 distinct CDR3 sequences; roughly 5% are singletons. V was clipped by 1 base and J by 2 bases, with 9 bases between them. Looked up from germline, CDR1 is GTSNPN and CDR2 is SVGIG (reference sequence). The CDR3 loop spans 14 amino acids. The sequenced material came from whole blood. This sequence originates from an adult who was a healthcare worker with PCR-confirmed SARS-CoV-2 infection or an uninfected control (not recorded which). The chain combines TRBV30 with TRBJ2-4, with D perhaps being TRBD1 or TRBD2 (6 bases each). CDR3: CAWSEGGPKNIQYF. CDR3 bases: TGTGCCTGGAGTGAGGGGGGACCCAAAAACATTCAGTACTTC.